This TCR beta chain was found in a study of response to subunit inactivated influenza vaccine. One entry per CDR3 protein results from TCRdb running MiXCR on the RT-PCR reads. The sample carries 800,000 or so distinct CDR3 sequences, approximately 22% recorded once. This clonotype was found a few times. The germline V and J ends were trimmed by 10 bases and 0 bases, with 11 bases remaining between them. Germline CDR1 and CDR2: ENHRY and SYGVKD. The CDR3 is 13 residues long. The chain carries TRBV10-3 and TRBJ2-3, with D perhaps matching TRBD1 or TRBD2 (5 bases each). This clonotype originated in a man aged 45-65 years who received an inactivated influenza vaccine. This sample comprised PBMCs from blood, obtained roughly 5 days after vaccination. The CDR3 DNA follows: TGTGCCACGGGACCTCATAGCACAGATACGCAGTATTTT. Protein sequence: CATGPHSTDTQYF.